This T cell receptor beta chain was recovered during a study of shared clonotypes between healthy human individuals. Study summary: Donors consisted of two women and a few men between 18 and 49. The study used three CD4 naive, three CD4 memory, two CD8 naive and one CD8 memory plate per donor.

Genomic DNA belonging to each subset was distributed in equal measure over several immunoSEQ plates. Assay used: immunoSEQ multiplex PCR; TCRdb lists only in-frame clones, some missing. The table has 950,000 to 1,100,000 clones, under 80% seen once. This clone was recorded a few times. Its target is unknown. Germline V gene lookup returns CDR1 LNHDA and CDR2 SQIVND (reference sequence). V was trimmed by 3 bases and J by 3 bases, leaving 17 bases between them. The CDR3 is made up of 17 amino acids. Whole-study findings and limits: Generally, naive subsets came out with larger estimated richness than memory subsets.

This receptor was obtained from a man between 18 and 29 years old in good health. This chain links TRBV19 with TRBJ1-4; D remains unclear. Specimen: memory CD4+ T cells sorted from blood. Subset defined: CD45RA-negative fraction. CDR3 in DNA: TGTGCCAGTAGTATTGGCCCCCGGCAGCGGGCTAATGAAAAACTGTTTTTT. Translation gives CASSIGPRQRANEKLFF.